Described below is a single T cell receptor (beta chain) sequence and its context. CDR1 is LNHDA, CDR2 SQIVND, per germline (reference sequence). Trimming cost V 2 bases and J 6 bases, with 7 bases left between them. This CDR3 is built from 12 residues. The record originates from a study of T cell changes during pregnancy in multiple sclerosis. The data were produced by immunoSEQ multiplex PCR, yet TCRdb's version contains in-frame clones alone and is incomplete. The sample records some 90,000 clones, 91% being singletons. The rearrangement uses TRBV19 and TRBJ1-2; D may be TRBD1 (6 bases). The sequence was obtained from a female donor in good health, enrolled as a control in a pregnancy study. The input for sequencing was peripheral blood, taken after pregnancy. CDR3 protein: CASSIQGNGYTF. In nucleotides, the CDR3 is TGTGCCAGTAGTATACAGGGGAATGGCTACACCTTC. The full variable domain, its missing parts supplied by reference TRBV19 and TRBJ1-2, is DGGITQSPKYLFRKEGQNVTLSCEQNLNHDAMYWYRQDPGQGLRLIYYSQIVNDFQKGDIAEGYSVSREKKESFPLTVTSAQKNPTAFYLCASSIQGNGYTFGSGTRLTVV.